The 6 T cell receptor beta chains reported below all come from one sample, sequenced in a study of post-analysis software for immune sequencing data. The study, taken as a whole, reports: Higher frequency in patients than in controls was seen for roughly five TRBV segments, with TRBV5-6, TRBV5-1 and TRBV20-1 among them.

Every TCR beta cDNA library bore unique molecular identifiers. TCRdb re-derived calls from the PCR reads in MiXCR, one entry per CDR3 protein. The sample records about 770,000 distinct CDR3 sequences, roughly 50% being singletons. No cognate antigen is known for these TCRs. The sequenced sample was blood. These receptors were collected from a girl aged 5-17 years with multiple sclerosis.

The rearrangement joins TRBV10-3 to TRBJ2-3; D ambiguous. CDR1 and CDR2 from the germline V gene are ENHRY and SYGVKD. V lost 10 bases, J lost 0 bases, and 17 bases lay in between. This CDR3 is 15 amino acids long. The CDR3 reads CARPSRSASTDTQYF. The CDR3 nucleotides are TGTGCCAGACCAAGTAGGAGCGCAAGCACAGATACGCAGTATTTT.

This clonotype appeared many times. The V call is TRBV25-1, the J call TRBJ2-7; 9 bases match TRBD2. The CDR3 spans 17 residues. Germline-derived CDR1 and CDR2 are MGHDK and SYGVNS. J was trimmed by 0 bases and V by 1 base; bases with no gene match: 7. The CDR3 loop reads CASSESRGLASSYEQYF. Written as DNA, the CDR3 is TGTGCCAGCAGTGAATCCCGGGGACTAGCCAGCTCCTACGAGCAGTACTTC.

This chain uses TRBV30 with TRBJ1-2; D perhaps matches TRBD1 (6 bases). The CDR3 has 14 amino acids. CDR1 and CDR2 from the germline V gene are GTSNPN and SVGIG (reference sequence). Trimming shortened V by 3 bases and J by 5 bases, and 16 bases separated the two germline ends. CDR3 residues: CAWRGQGITYGYTF. The CDR3 DNA reads TGTGCCTGGAGGGGCCAGGGGATTACTTATGGCTACACCTTC.

The gene calls are TRBV6-6 and TRBJ1-2; D possibly corresponds to TRBD1 (6 bases). Germline V lookup: CDR1 MNHNY, CDR2 SVGAGI (reference sequence). Trimming removed 0 bases at V and 1 base at J, with 15 bases between. The CDR3 is made up of 17 amino acids. CDR3: CASSYSAPGHRNYGYTF. The CDR3 bases are TGTGCCAGCAGTTACTCAGCCCCGGGACACCGTAACTATGGCTACACCTTC.

The rearrangement joins TRBV6-6 to TRBJ2-3, with D possibly being TRBD1 or TRBD2 (5 bases each). CDR1 is MNHNY, CDR2 SVGAGI, per germline (reference sequence). V lost 6 bases to trimming and J lost 6 bases, with 22 bases between them. The CDR3 extends over 16 amino acids. CDR3 sequence reads: CASRPGTARAADTQYF. The CDR3 DNA reads TGTGCCAGCAGGCCCGGGACCGCCAGGGCTGCCGATACGCAGTATTTT.

V usage is TRBV29-1 and J usage is TRBJ2-5, with 9 bases lining up with TRBD1. V dropped 7 bases and J dropped 1; count of bases not matched to a gene: 10. The CDR3 covers 15 residues. Germline V gives CDR1 SQVTM, CDR2 ANQGSEA. CDR3 in DNA: TGCAGCGCACTTCCGGGACAGGGCCCCCAAGAGACCCAGTACTTC. Protein product: CSALPGQGPQETQYF. Complete variable domain (other parts from reference TRBV29-1 and TRBJ2-5): SAVISQKPSRDICQRGTSLTIQCQVDSQVTMMFWYRQQPGQSLTLIATANQGSEATYESGFVIDKFPISRPNLTFSTLTVSNMSPEDSSIYLCSALPGQGPQETQYFGPGTRLLVL.